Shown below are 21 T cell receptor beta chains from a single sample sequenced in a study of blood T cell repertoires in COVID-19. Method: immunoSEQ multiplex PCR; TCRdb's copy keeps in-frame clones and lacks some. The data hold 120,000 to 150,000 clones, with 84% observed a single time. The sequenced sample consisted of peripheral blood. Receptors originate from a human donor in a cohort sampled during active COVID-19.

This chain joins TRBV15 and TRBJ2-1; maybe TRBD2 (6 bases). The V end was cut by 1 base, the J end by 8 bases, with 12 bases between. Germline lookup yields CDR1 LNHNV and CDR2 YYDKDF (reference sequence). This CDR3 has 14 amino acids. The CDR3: CATSRVEGDHEQFF. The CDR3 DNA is TGTGCCACCAGCAGAGTGGAGGGAGATCATGAGCAGTTCTTC.

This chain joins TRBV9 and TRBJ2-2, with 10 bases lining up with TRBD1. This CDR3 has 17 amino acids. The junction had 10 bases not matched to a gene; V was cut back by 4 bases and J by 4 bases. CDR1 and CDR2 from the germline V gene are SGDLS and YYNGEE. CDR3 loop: CASSPQPGQGSTGELFF. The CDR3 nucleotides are TGTGCCAGCAGCCCGCAACCGGGACAGGGGTCCACCGGGGAGCTGTTTTTT.

The CDR3 here is CASSPQGRSYNSPLHF. The CDR3 bases are TGTGCCAGCAGTCCACAGGGACGGTCCTATAATTCACCCCTCCACTTT. This chain joins TRBV6-6 and TRBJ1-6, with D perhaps matching TRBD1 (6 bases). The CDR3 contains 16 residues. V lost 5 bases, J lost 1 base, and 12 bases lay in between. CDR1 and CDR2 from the germline V gene are MNHNY and SVGAGI (reference sequence).

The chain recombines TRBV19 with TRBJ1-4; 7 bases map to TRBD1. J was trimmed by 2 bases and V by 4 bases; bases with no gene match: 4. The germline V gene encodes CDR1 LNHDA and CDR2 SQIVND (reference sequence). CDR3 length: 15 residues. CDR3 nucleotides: TGTGCCAGTAGTACGACAGGGCGGACTAATGAAAAACTGTTTTTT. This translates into CASSTTGRTNEKLFF. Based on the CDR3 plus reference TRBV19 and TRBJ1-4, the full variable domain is DGGITQSPKYLFRKEGQNVTLSCEQNLNHDAMYWYRQDPGQGLRLIYYSQIVNDFQKGDIAEGYSVSREKKESFPLTVTSAQKNPTAFYLCASSTTGRTNEKLFFGSGTQLSVL.

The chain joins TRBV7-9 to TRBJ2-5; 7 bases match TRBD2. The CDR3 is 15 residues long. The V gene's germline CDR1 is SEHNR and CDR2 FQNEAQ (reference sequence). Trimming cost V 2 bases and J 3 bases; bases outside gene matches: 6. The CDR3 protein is CASSLIGGSEETQYF. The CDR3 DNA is TGTGCCAGCAGCTTAATCGGGGGGTCTGAAGAGACCCAGTACTTC.

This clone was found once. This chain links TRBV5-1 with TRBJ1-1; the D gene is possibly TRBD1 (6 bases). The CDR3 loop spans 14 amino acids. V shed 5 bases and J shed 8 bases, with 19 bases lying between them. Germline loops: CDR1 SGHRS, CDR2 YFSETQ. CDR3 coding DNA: TGCGCCAGCAGTTATAACGGACAGCTGAACGAAGCTTTCTTT. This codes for CASSYNGQLNEAFF.

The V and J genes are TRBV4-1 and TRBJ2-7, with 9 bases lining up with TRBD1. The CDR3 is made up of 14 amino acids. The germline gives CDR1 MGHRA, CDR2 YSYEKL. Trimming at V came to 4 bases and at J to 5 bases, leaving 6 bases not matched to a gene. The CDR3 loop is CASSRGQGFNEQYF. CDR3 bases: TGCGCCAGCAGCCGGGGACAGGGTTTCAACGAGCAGTACTTC.

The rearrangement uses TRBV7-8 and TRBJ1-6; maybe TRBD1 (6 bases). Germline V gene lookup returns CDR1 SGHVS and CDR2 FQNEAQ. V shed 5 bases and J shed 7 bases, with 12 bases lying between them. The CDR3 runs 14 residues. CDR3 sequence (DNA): TGTGCCAGCAGCCCGCAGGGGAAGAATTCACCCCTCCACTTT. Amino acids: CASSPQGKNSPLHF.

In DNA form, the CDR3 reads TGTGCCAGCAGCTTCTCGGCCGGACTACTCTACGAGCAGTACGTC. Protein product: CASSFSAGLLYEQYV. The V gene is TRBV7-3, the J gene TRBJ2-7; tentatively, D is TRBD2 (6 bases). The CDR3 has 15 residues. Trimming removed 3 bases at V and 3 bases at J, with 15 bases between. Germline assignment: CDR1 SGHTA and CDR2 FQGTGA.

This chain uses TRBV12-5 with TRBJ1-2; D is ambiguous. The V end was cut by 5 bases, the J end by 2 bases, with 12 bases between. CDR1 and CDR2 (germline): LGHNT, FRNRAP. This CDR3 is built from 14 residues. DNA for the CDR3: TGTGCTAGTGGTCGGGGTGTCGGAAACTATGGCTACACCTTC. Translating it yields CASGRGVGNYGYTF.

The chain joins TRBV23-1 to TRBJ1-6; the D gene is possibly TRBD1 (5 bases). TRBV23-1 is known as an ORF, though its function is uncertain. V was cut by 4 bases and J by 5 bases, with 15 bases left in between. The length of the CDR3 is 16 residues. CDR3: CASSPKTVLNNSPLHF. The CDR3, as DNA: TGCGCCAGCAGTCCCAAGACAGTCCTGAATAATTCACCCCTCCACTTT.

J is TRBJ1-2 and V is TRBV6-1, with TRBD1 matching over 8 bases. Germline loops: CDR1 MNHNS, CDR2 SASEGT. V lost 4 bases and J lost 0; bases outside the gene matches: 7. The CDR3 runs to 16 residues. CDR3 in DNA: TGTGCCAGCAGTGGACTTGGACAGGGAGCTAACTATGGCTACACCTTC. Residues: CASSGLGQGANYGYTF.

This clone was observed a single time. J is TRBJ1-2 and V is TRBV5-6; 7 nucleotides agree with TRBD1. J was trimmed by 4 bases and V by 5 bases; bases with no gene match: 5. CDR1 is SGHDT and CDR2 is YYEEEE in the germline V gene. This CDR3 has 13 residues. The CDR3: CASRRGQSYGYTF. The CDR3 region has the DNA TGTGCCAGCAGGAGGGGACAGAGCTATGGCTACACCTTC.

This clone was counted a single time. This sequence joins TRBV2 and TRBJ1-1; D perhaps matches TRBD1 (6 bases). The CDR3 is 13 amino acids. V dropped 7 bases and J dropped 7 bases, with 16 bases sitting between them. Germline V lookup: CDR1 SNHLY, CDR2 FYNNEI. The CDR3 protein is CASTSGEGGEAFF. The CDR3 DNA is TGTGCCAGCACCAGCGGGGAGGGGGGTGAAGCTTTCTTT. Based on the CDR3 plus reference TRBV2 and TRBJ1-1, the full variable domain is EPEVTQTPSHQVTQMGQEVILRCVPISNHLYFYWYRQILGQKVEFLVSFYNNEISEKSEIFDDQFSVERPDGSNFTLKIRSTKLEDSAMYFCASTSGEGGEAFFGQGTRLTVV.

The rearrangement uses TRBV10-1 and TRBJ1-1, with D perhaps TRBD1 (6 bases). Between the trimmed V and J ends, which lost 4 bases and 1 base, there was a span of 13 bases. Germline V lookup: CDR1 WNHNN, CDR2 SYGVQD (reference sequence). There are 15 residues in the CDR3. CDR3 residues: CASSAGGAGNTEAFF. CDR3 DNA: TGCGCCAGCAGTGCGGGGGGCGCAGGGAACACTGAAGCTTTCTTT.

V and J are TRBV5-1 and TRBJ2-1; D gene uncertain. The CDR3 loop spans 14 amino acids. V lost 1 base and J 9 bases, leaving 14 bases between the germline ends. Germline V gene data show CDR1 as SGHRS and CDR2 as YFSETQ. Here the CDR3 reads CASSLTTQLSEQFF. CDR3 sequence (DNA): TGCGCCAGCAGCTTGACCACCCAACTGTCTGAGCAGTTCTTC.

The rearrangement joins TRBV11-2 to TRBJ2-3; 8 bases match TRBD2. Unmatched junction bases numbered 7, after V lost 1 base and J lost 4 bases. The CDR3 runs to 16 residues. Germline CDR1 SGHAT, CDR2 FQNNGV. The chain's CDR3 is CASSLGYSGKSDTQYF. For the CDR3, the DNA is TGTGCCAGCAGCTTAGGATATAGCGGGAAATCAGATACGCAGTATTTT. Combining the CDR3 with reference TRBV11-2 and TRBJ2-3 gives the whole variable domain EAGVAQSPRYKIIEKRQSVAFWCNPISGHATLYWYQQILGQGPKLLIQFQNNGVVDDSQLPKDRFSAERLKGVDSTLKIQPAKLEDSAVYLCASSLGYSGKSDTQYFGPGTRLTVL.

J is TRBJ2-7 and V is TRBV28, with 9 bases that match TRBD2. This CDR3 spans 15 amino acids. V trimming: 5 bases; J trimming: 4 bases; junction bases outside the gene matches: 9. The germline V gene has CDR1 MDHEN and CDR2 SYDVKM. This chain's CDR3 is CASSRGTSLFYEQYV. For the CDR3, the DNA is TGTGCCAGCAGTCGAGGGACTAGCCTGTTTTACGAGCAGTACGTC.

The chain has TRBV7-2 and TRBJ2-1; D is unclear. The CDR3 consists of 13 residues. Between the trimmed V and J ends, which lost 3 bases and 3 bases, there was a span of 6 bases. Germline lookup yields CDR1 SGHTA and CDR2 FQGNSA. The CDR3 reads CASSFLNYNEQFF. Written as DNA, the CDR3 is TGTGCCAGCAGCTTCCTAAACTACAATGAGCAGTTCTTC.

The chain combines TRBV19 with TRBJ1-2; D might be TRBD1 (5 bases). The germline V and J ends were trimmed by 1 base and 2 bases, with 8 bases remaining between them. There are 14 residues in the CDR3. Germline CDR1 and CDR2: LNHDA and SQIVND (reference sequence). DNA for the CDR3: TGTGCCAGTAGTATAGGTCGGGGGAACTATGGCTACACCTTC. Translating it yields CASSIGRGNYGYTF.

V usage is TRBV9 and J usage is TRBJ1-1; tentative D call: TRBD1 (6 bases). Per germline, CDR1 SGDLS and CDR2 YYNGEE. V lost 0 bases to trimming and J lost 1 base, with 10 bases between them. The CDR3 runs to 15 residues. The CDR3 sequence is CASSVAGDQNTEAFF. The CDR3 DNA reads TGTGCCAGCAGCGTAGCAGGGGACCAGAACACTGAAGCTTTCTTT.